This TCR beta chain was captured by sequencing in a study of cytomegalovirus exposure and HLA in healthy donors. Whole-study findings and limits: The study recorded 164 TCR beta chains that were cytomegalovirus-associated. In a later analysis, around 18,000 TCR beta sequences were associated with HLA alleles at 0.05 false discovery rate.

V lost 0 bases, J lost 8 bases, and 12 bases lay in between. There are 14 residues in the CDR3. The germline gives CDR1 MNHNS, CDR2 SASEGT. As to this clone: The antigen remains undetermined.

13 Jbeta primers and 60 Vbeta primers were used for the PCR. Libraries were prepared by immunoSEQ multiplex PCR; TCRdb keeps only in-frame clonotypes and omits some of them. The sample contains roughly 120,000 clones, 80% to 85% of which appear only once. Input material: PBMCs. The rearrangement uses TRBV6-1 and TRBJ2-3, with D unresolved. The TCR sequence derives from a woman in her twenties or thirties in good health and CMV-seronegative. CDR3 in DNA: TGTGCCAGCAGTGAAGCGATCCCAACGGGTACGCAGTATTTT. Translated, it gives CASSEAIPTGTQYF.